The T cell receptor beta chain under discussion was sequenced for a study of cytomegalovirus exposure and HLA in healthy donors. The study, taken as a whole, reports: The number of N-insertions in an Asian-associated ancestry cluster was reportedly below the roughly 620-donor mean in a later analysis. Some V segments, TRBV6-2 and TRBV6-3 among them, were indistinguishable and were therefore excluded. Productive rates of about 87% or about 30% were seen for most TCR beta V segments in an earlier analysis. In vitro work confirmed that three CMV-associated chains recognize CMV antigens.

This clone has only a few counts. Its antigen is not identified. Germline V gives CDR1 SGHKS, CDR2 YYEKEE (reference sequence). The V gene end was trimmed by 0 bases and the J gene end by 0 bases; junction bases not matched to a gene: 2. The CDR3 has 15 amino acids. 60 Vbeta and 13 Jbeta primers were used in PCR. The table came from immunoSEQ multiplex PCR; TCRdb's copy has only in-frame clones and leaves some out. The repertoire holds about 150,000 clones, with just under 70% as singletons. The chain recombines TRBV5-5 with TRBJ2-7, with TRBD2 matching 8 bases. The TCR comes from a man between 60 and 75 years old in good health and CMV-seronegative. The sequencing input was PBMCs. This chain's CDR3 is CASSLASGHSYEQYF. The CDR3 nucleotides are TGTGCCAGCAGCTTGGCTAGCGGGCACTCCTACGAGCAGTACTTC.